Listed below are T cell receptor beta chains from one sample, sequenced in a study of blood T cell repertoires in COVID-19. Generated by immunoSEQ multiplex PCR, the TCRdb table keeps only in-frame clones and is missing some. The sample carries about 110,000 clones, roughly 84% recorded once. Specimen: peripheral blood. Source of these receptors: a woman aged 40 to 50 with acute or convalescent COVID-19. CDR3s leave out the opening cysteine and the closing phenylalanine or tryptophan. Fields, in order: V gene, CDR3 length, CDR3 protein.

TRBV27 | 12 | ASSLAGGPNEQY
TRBV7-9 | 12 | ASSLYRDRGELF
TRBV7-2 | 9 | ASSPDNEQF
TRBV7-2 | 16 | ASSPLGGTGGVTQPQH
TRBV7-9 | 12 | ASSLLAGEDGYT
TRBV7-3 | 13 | ASSLTSGGPHTQY
TRBV18 | 13 | ASSPGTGNSEKLF
TRBV13 | 12 | ASSSQFLNYGYT
TRBV24-1 | 12 | ATSDSRVNYGYT
TRBV7-8 | 12 | ASSEWGQGTEAF
TRBV19 | 14 | ASSTDRGMRSYEQY
TRBV18 | 12 | ASSPVSGSYEQY
TRBV6-5 | 13 | ASSSNSGGRYEQY
TRBV2 | 14 | ASSVVGRGSSGELF